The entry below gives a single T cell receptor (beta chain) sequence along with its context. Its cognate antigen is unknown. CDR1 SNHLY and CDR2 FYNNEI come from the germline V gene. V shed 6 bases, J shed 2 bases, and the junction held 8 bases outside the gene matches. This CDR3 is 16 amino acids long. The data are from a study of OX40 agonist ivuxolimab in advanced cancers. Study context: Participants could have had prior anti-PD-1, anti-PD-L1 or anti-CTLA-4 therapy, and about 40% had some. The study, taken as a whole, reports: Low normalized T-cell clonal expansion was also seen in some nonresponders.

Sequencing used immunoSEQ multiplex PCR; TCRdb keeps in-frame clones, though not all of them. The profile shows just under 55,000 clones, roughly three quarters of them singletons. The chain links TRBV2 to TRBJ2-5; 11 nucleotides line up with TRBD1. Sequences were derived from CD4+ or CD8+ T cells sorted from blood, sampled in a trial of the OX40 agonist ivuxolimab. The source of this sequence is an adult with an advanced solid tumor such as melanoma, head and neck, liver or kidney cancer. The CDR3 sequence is CASSLAGTGGQETQYF. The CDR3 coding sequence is TGTGCCAGCAGCTTAGCCGGGACAGGGGGACAAGAGACCCAGTACTTC.